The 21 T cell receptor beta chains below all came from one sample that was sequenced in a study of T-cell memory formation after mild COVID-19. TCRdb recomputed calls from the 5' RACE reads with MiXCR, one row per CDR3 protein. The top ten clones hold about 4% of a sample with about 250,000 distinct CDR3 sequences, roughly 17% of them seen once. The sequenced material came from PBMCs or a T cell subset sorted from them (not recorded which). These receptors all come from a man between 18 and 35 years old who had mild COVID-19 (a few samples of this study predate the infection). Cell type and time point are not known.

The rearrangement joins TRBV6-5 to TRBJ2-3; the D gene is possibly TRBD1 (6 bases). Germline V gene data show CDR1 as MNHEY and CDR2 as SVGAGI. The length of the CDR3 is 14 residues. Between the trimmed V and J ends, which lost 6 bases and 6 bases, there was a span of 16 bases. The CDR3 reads CASSPPGHPDTQYF. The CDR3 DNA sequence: TGTGCCAGCAGCCCTCCGGGACACCCGGATACGCAGTATTTT.

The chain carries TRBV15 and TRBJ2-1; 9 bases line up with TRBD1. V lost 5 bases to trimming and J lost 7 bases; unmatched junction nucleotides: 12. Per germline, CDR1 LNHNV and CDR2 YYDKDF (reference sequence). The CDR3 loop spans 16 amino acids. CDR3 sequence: CATSGLGTGFSNEQFF. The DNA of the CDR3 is TGTGCCACCAGCGGCCTGGGGACAGGGTTCTCTAATGAGCAGTTCTTC.

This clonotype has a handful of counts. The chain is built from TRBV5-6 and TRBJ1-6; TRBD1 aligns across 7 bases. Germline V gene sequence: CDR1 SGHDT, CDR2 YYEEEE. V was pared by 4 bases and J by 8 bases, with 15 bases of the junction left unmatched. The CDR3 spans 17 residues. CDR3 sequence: CASSQPLGQTGDSPLHF. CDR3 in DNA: TGTGCCAGCAGCCAGCCCCTGGGACAGACTGGAGATTCACCCCTCCACTTT.

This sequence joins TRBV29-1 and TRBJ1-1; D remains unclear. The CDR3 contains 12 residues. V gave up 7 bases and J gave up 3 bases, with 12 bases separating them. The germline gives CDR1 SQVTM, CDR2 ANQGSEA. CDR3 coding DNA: TGCAGCGCCGCCGCCCCGTACACTGAAGCTTTCTTT. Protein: CSAAAPYTEAFF.

The CDR3 DNA reads TGTGCCAGCAGCTTACGGACAGGGGGCTTCTATGAGCAGTTCTTC. This codes for CASSLRTGGFYEQFF. The V call is TRBV9, the J call TRBJ2-1, with 11 bases that match TRBD1. This CDR3 contains 15 residues. Losses at the gene ends were 4 bases for V and 8 bases for J; bases not matched to a gene: 8. Germline values: CDR1 SGDLS, CDR2 YYNGEE.

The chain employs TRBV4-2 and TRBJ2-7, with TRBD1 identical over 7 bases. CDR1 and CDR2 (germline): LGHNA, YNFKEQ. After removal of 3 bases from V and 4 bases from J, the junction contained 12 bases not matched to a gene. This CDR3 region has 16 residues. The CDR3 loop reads CASSHSQGLVAYEQYF. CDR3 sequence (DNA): TGTGCCAGCAGCCATTCACAGGGGTTGGTCGCTTACGAGCAGTACTTC.

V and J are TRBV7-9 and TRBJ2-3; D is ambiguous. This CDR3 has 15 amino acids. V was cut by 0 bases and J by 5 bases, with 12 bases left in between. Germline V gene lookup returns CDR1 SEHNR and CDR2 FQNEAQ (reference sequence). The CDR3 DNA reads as TGTGCCAGCAGCTTAGCGAGCGCTTTTGGAGATACGCAGTATTTT. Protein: CASSLASAFGDTQYF.

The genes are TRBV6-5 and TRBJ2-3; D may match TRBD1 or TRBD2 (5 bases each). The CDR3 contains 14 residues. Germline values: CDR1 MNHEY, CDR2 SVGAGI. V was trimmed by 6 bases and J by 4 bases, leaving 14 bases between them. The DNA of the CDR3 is TGTGCCAGCAGGACGGGGCAAGCAGCAGATACGCAGTATTTT. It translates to CASRTGQAADTQYF.

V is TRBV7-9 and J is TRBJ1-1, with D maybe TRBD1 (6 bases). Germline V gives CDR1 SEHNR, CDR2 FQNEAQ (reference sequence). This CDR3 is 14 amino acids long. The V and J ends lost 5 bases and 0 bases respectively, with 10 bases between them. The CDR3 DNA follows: TGTGCCAGCAGCGAACAGGGCGTGAACACTGAAGCTTTCTTT. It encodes CASSEQGVNTEAFF.

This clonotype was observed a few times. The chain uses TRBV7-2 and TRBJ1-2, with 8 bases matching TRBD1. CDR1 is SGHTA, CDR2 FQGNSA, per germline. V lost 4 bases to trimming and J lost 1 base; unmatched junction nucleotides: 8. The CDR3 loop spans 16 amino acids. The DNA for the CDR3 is TGTGCCAGCAGCTCCGGACAGGGCCCGTTTAACTATGGCTACACCTTC. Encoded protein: CASSSGQGPFNYGYTF.

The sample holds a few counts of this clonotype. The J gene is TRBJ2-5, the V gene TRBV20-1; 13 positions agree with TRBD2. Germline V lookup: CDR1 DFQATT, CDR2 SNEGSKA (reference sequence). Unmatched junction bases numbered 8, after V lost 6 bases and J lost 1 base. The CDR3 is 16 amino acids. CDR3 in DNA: TGCAGTGCCCCGGGACTAGCGGGGCCAGTCCAAGAGACCCAGTACTTC. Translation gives CSAPGLAGPVQETQYF.

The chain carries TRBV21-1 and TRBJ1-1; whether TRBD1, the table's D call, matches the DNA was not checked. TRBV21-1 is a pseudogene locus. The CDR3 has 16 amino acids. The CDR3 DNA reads TGTGCCAGCAGCAAAGACGGGCAGGGGTGGAACACTGAAGCTTTCTTT. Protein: CASSKDGQGWNTEAFF.

CDR3 in amino acids: CAWSVLRGSYNEQFF. CDR3 in DNA: TGTGCCTGGAGTGTATTGAGGGGGAGTTACAATGAGCAGTTCTTC. The chain employs TRBV30 and TRBJ2-1; D might be TRBD1 (6 bases). V lost 0 bases to trimming and J lost 4 bases, with 13 bases between them. The germline gives CDR1 GTSNPN, CDR2 SVGIG (reference sequence). The CDR3 length is 15 residues.

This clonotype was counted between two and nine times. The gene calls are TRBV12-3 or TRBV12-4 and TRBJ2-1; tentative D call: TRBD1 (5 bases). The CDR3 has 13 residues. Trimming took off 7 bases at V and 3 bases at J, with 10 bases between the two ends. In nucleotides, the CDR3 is TGTGCCAGCAATAAGGGGATCTACAATGAGCAGTTCTTC. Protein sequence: CASNKGIYNEQFF.

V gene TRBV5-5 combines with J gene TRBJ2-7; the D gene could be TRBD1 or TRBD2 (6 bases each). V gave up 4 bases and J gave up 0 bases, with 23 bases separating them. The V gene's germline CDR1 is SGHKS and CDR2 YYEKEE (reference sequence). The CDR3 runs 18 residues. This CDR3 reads CASSPRGALTVSSYEQYF. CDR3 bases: TGTGCCAGCAGCCCAAGGGGGGCCCTAACCGTAAGCTCCTACGAGCAGTACTTC.

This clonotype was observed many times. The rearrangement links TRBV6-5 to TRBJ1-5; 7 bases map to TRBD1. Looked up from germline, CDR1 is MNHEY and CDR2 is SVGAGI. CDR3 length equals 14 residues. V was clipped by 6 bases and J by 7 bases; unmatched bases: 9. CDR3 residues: CASSPGTVAQPQHF. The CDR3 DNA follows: TGTGCCAGCAGCCCCGGGACAGTTGCGCAGCCCCAGCATTTT.

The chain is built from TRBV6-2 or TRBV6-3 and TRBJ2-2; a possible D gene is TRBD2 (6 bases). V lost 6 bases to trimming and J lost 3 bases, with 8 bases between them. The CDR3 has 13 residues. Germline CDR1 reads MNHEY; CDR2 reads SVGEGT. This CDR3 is CASSRDYTGELFF. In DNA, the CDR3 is TGTGCCAGCAGCCGGGACTACACCGGGGAGCTGTTTTTT.

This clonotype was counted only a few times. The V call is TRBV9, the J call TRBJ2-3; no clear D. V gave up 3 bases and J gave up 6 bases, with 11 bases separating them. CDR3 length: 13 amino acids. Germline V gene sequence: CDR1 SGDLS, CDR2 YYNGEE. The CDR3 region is CASSAGLPDTQYF. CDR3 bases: TGTGCCAGCAGCGCCGGGCTCCCCGATACGCAGTATTTT.

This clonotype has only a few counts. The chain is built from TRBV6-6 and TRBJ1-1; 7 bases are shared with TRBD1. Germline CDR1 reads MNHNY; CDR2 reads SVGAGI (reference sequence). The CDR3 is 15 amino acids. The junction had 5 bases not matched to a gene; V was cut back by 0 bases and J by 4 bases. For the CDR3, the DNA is TGTGCCAGCAGTTACTCAGGGGGCTCGGGCACTGAAGCTTTCTTT. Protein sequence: CASSYSGGSGTEAFF.

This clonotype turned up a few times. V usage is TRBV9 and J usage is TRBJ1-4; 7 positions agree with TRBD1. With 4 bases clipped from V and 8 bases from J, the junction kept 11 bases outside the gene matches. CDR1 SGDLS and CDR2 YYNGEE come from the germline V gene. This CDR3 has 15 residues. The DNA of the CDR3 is TGTGCCAGCAGCCCCAGGGGGGCCCCGGGGGAAAAACTGTTTTTT. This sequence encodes CASSPRGAPGEKLFF. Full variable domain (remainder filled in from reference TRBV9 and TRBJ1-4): DSGVTQTPKHLITATGQRVTLRCSPRSGDLSVYWYQQSLDQGLQFLIQYYNGEERAKGNILERFSAQQFPDLHSELNLSSLELGDSALYFCASSPRGAPGEKLFFGSGTQLSVL.

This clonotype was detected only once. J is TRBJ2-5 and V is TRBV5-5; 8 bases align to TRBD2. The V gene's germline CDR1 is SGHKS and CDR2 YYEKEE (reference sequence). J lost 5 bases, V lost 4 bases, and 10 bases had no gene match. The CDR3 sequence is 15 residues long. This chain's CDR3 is CASSDSAPGGETQYF. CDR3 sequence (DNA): TGTGCCAGCAGCGACTCAGCCCCGGGGGGGGAGACCCAGTACTTC.